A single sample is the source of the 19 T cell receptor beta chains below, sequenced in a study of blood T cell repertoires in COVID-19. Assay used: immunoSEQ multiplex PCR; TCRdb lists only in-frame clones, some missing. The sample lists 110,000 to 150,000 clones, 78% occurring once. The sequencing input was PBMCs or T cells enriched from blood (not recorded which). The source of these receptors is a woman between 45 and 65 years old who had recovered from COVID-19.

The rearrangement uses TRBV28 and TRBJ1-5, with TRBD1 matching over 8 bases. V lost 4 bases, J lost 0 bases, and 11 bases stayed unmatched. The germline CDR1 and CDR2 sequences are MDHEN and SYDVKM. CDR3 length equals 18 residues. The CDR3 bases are TGTGCCAGCAGTTCCCAGGGGACAGGATTTTCTAGCAATCAGCCCCAGCATTTT. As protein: CASSSQGTGFSSNQPQHF.

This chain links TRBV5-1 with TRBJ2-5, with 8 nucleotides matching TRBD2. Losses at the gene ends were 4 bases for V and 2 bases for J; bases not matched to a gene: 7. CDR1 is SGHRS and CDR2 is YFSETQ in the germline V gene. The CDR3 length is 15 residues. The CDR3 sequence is CASSTLASGQETQYF. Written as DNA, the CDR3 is TGCGCCAGCAGCACGCTGGCTAGCGGGCAAGAGACCCAGTACTTC. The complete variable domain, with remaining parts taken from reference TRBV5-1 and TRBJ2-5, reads KAGVTQTPRYLIKTRGQQVTLSCSPISGHRSVSWYQQTPGQGLQFLFEYFSETQRNKGNFPGRFSGRQFSNSRSEMNVSTLELGDSALYLCASSTLASGQETQYFGPGTRLLVL.

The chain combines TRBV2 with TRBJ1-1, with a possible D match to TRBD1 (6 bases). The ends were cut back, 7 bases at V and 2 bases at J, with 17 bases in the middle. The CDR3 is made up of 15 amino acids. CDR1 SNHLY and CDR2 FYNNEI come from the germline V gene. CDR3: CASTLQGGRNTEAFF. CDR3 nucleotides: TGTGCCAGCACCTTACAGGGTGGGCGAAACACTGAAGCTTTCTTT. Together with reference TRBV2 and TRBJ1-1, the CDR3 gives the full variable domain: EPEVTQTPSHQVTQMGQEVILRCVPISNHLYFYWYRQILGQKVEFLVSFYNNEISEKSEIFDDQFSVERPDGSNFTLKIRSTKLEDSAMYFCASTLQGGRNTEAFFGQGTRLTVV.

The CDR3 nucleotides are TGTGCCAGCAGCGACCCGGACAGGGGCTCCTACGAGCAGTACTTC. This codes for CASSDPDRGSYEQYF. The rearrangement links TRBV9 to TRBJ2-7, with TRBD1 matching 9 bases. Germline CDR1 SGDLS, CDR2 YYNGEE. The CDR3 contains 15 residues. The trim removed 3 bases at V and 0 bases at J, leaving 4 bases unmatched.

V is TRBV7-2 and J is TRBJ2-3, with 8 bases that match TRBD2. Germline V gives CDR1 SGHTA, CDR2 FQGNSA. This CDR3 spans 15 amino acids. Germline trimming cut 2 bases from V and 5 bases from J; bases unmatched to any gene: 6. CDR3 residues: CASSLNGGAGDTQYF. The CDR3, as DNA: TGTGCCAGCAGCTTAAACGGGGGGGCGGGAGATACGCAGTATTTT.

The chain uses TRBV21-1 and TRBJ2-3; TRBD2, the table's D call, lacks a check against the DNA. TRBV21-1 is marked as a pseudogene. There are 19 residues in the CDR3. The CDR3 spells CASSKAGAAAGGPTDTQYF. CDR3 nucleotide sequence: TGTGCCAGCAGCAAAGCGGGAGCCGCAGCGGGGGGGCCCACAGATACGCAGTATTTT.

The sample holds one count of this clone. CDR3 region: CASSRGQNTEAFF. For the CDR3, the DNA is TGTGCCAGCTCAAGAGGGCAGAACACTGAAGCTTTCTTT. This chain uses TRBV18 with TRBJ1-1; D not resolved. V gave up 5 bases and J gave up 1 base, with 8 bases separating them. The CDR3 consists of 13 residues. Germline CDR1 reads KGHSH; CDR2 reads LQKENI.

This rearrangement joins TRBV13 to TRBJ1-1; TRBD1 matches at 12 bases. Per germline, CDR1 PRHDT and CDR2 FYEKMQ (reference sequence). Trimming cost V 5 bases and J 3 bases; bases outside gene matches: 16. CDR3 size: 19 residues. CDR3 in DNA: TGTGCCAGCAGCCCATGGCCCGGGACAGGGGGCCGGGGGGACACTGAAGCTTTCTTT. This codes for CASSPWPGTGGRGDTEAFF. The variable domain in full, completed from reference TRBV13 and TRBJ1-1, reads AAGVIQSPRHLIKEKRETATLKCYPIPRHDTVYWYQQGPGQDPQFLISFYEKMQSDKGSIPDRFSAQQFSDYHSELNMSSLELGDSALYFCASSPWPGTGGRGDTEAFFGQGTRLTVV.

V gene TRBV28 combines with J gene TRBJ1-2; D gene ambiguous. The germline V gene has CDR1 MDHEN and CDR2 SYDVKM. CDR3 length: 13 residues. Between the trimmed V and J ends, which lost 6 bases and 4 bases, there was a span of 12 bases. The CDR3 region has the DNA TGTGCCAGCAGCCCCCGGCAGGTCTATGGCTACACCTTC. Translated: CASSPRQVYGYTF.

CDR3 amino acids: CASSEGIAYEQYV. CDR3 DNA sequence: TGTGCCAGCAGTGAGGGCATAGCCTACGAGCAGTACGTC. The chain links TRBV6-1 to TRBJ2-7; D is unclear. This CDR3 region has 13 residues. Trimming cost V 3 bases and J 2 bases, with 8 bases left between them. Germline lookup yields CDR1 MNHNS and CDR2 SASEGT.

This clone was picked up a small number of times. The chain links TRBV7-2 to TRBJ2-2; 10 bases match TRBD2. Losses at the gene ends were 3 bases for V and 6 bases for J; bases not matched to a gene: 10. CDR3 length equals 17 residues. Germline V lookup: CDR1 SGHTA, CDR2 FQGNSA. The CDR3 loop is CASSFHSLAGEPGELFF. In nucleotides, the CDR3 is TGTGCCAGCAGCTTCCACTCGCTAGCGGGGGAGCCCGGGGAGCTGTTTTTT.

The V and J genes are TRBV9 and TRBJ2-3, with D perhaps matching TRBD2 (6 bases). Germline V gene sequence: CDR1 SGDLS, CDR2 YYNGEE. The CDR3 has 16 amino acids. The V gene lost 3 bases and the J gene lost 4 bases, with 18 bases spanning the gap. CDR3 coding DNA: TGTGCCAGCAGCGCGCAACCGGGACTCGAGGCAGATACGCAGTATTTT. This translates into CASSAQPGLEADTQYF.

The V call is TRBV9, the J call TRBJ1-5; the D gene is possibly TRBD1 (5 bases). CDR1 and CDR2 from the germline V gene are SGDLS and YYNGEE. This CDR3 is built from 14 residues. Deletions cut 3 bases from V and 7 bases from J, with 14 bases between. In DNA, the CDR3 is TGTGCCAGCAGCGAGGCTTTCGGGGGGCAGCCCCAGCATTTT. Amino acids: CASSEAFGGQPQHF.

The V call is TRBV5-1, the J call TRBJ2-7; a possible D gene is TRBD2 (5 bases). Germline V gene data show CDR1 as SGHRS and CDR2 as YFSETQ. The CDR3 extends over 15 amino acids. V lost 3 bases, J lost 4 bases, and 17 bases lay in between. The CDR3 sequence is CASSSLERESYEQYF. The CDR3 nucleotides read TGCGCCAGCAGCTCACTCGAGAGGGAGAGTTACGAGCAGTACTTC.

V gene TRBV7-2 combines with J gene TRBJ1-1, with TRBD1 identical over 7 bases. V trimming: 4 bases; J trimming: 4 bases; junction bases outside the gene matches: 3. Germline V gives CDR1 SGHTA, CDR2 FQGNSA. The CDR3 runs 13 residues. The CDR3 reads CASSSTGTTEAFF. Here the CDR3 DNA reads TGTGCCAGCAGCTCGACAGGGACCACTGAAGCTTTCTTT.

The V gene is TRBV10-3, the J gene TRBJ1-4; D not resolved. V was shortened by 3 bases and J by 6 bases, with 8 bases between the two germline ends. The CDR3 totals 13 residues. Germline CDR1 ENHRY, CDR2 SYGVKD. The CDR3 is CAISEEGYEKLFF. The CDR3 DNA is TGTGCCATCAGTGAAGAGGGATATGAAAAACTGTTTTTT.

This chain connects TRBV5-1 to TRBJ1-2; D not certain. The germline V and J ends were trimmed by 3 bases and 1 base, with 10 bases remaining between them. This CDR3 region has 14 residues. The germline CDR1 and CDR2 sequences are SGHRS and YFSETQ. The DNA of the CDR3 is TGCGCCAGCAGCTCCGGGAGCCATAACTATGGCTACACCTTC. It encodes CASSSGSHNYGYTF.

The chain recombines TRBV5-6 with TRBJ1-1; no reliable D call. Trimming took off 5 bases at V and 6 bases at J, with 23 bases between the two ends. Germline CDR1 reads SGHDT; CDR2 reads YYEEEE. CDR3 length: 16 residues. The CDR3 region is CASSQWRIPFRAEAFF. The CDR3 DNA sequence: TGTGCCAGCAGTCAGTGGCGAATCCCCTTTCGGGCTGAAGCTTTCTTT.

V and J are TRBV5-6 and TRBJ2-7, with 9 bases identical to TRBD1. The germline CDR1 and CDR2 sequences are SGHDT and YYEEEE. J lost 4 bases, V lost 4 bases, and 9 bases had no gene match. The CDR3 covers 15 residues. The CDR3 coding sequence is TGTGCCAGCAGCGTTATCCCGGGACAGGGATACGAGCAGTACGTC. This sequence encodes CASSVIPGQGYEQYV.